This TCR beta chain was captured by sequencing in a study of blood T cell repertoires in COVID-19. Concerning this clone: Other DNA sequences from this sample encode an identical CDR3 as well.

CDR3 size: 15 residues. Looked up from germline, CDR1 is MNHNS and CDR2 is SASEGT. V shed 3 bases and J shed 0 bases, with 11 bases lying between them. Profiling relied on immunoSEQ multiplex PCR, and the TCRdb table lists in-frame clones only, not all of them. The sample consists of roughly 120,000 clones, about three quarters of them appearing once. The TCR comes from a human donor with acute or convalescent COVID-19. The donor label of this sample is uncertain. V gene TRBV6-1 combines with J gene TRBJ1-1; D is possibly TRBD1 (5 bases). The sample was peripheral blood. The CDR3 DNA follows: TGTGCCAGCAGTGAGGGGAGGGGTCTGAACACTGAAGCTTTCTTT. Translating gives CASSEGRGLNTEAFF.